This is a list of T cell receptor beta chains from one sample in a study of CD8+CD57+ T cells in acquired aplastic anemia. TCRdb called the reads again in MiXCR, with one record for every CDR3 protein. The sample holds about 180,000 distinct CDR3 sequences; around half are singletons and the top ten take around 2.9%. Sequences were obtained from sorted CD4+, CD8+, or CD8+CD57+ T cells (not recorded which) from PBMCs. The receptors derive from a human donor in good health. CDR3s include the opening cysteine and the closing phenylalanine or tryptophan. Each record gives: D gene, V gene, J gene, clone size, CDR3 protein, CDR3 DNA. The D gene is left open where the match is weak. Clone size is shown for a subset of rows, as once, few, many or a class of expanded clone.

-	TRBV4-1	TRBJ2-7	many	CASSQVRGEQYF	TGCGCCAGCAGCCAAGTGAGGGGCGAGCAGTACTTC
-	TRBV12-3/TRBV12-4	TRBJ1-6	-	CASSSGTLYNSPLHF	TGTGCCAGCAGTTCTGGGACACTATATAATTCACCCCTCCACTTT
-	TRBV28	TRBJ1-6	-	CASSQRVMASSYNSPLHF	TGTGCCAGCAGTCAGCGAGTTATGGCGAGCTCCTATAATTCACCCCTCCACTTT
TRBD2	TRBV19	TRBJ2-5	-	CASNSPGLGELETQYF	TGTGCCAGTAATTCACCGGGACTAGGGGAGTTAGAGACCCAGTACTTC
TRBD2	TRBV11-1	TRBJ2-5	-	CASSPPRTSGRQETQYF	TGTGCCAGCAGCCCCCCTCGGACTAGCGGGCGCCAAGAGACCCAGTACTTC
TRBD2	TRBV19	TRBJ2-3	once	CASSVAGATDTQYF	TGTGCCAGTAGTGTAGCGGGGGCCACAGATACGCAGTATTTT
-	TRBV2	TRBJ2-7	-	CASRKRQSTYEQYF	TGTGCCAGCAGGAAACGACAGTCCACCTACGAGCAGTACTTC
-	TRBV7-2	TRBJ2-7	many	CASSLYGYEQYF	TGTGCCAGCAGCTTATACGGCTACGAGCAGTACTTC
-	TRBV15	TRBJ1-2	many	CATSRGENGYTF	TGTGCCACCAGCAGAGGGGAGAATGGCTACACCTTC
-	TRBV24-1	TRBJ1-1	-	CATSDSLGTEAFF	TGTGCCACCAGTGATTCCTTGGGGACTGAAGCTTTCTTT
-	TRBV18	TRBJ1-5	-	CASSPGSDQPQHF	TGTGCCAGCTCACCAGGGTCGGATCAGCCCCAGCATTTT
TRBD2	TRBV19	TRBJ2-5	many	CASRAGGKGDETQYF	TGTGCCAGTCGAGCGGGAGGGAAGGGAGACGAGACCCAGTACTTC
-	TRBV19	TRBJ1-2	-	CASSIFPANYGYTF	TGTGCCAGTAGTATATTTCCAGCTAACTATGGCTACACCTTC
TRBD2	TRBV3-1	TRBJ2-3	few	CASSQAASGRAHTQYF	TGTGCCAGCAGCCAAGCTGCTAGCGGGAGGGCCCATACGCAGTATTTT
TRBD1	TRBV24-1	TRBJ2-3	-	CATRARTGFTDTQYF	TGTGCCACCAGGGCTAGGACAGGGTTCACAGATACGCAGTATTTT
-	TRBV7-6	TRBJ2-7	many	CASSLIADYEQYF	TGTGCCAGCAGCTTAATCGCGGACTACGAGCAGTACTTC
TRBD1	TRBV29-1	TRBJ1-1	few	CSARTGLHTEAFF	TGCAGCGCCAGGACAGGGCTGCACACTGAAGCTTTCTTT
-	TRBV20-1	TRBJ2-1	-	CSARLRYSYNEQFF	TGCAGTGCTAGACTGCGCTACTCCTACAATGAGCAGTTCTTC
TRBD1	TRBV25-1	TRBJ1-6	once	CASSPRGHSDSPLHF	TGTGCCAGTAGTCCTAGGGGGCATAGTGATTCACCCCTCCACTTT
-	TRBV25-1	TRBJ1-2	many	CASSGSPGRGTSYGYTF	TGTGCCAGCAGTGGTTCGCCGGGCCGAGGAACATCCTATGGCTACACCTTC
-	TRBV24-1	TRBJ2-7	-	CATSAGGPYEQYF	TGTGCCACCAGTGCCGGAGGACCCTACGAGCAGTACTTC
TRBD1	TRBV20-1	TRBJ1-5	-	CSARANLQGASRQPQHF	TGCAGTGCTAGAGCGAACCTGCAGGGGGCGTCACGTCAGCCCCAGCATTTT
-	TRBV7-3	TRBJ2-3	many	CASSVTGSTDTQYF	TGTGCCAGCAGCGTCACAGGGAGCACAGATACGCAGTATTTT
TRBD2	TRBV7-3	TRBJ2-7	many	CASSLTRPATSGSGAYEQYF	TGTGCCAGCAGCTTAACCCGTCCCGCGACTAGCGGGAGCGGAGCCTACGAGCAGTACTTC
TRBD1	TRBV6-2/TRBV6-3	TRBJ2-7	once	CASSYSTGTASAYEQYF	TGTGCCAGCAGTTACTCCACCGGGACAGCATCCGCCTACGAGCAGTACTTC
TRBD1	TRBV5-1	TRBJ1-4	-	CASSLGDRDEKLFF	TGCGCCAGCAGCTTGGGGGACAGGGATGAAAAACTGTTTTTT
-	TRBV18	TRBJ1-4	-	CASSPPKGTNEKLFF	TGTGCCAGCTCACCACCGAAGGGGACTAATGAAAAACTGTTTTTT
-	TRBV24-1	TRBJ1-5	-	CASTMDSLRGENQPQHF	TGTGCCAGCACTATGGACAGTTTACGGGGGGAGAATCAGCCCCAGCATTTT
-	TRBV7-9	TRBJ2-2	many	CASSPPGLNTGELFF	TGTGCCAGCAGCCCTCCAGGGTTGAACACCGGGGAGCTGTTTTTT
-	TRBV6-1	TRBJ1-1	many	CASSVARVFEAFF	TGTGCCAGCAGTGTTGCCAGGGTGTTCGAAGCTTTCTTT
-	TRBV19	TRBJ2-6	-	CATGESGANVLTF	TGTGCCACGGGGGAGTCTGGGGCCAACGTCCTGACTTTC
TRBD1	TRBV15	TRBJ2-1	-	CATSSGTGGSYEQFF	TGTGCCACCAGCAGCGGGACAGGGGGTTCCTACGAGCAGTTCTTC
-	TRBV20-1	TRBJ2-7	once	CSARDSGYYEQYF	TGCAGTGCTAGAGATAGCGGCTACTACGAGCAGTACTTC
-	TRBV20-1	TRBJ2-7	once	CSARSGTPYEQYF	TGCAGTGCTAGATCAGGTACCCCCTACGAGCAGTACTTC
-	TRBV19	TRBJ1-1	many	CASSIDRASNTEAFF	TGTGCCAGTAGTATTGACAGAGCATCGAACACTGAAGCTTTCTTT
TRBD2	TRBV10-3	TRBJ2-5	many	CAIDSGLAGVAGETQYF	TGTGCCATCGATTCGGGGCTAGCGGGAGTAGCAGGGGAGACCCAGTACTTC
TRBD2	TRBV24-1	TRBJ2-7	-	CATSAMGTSGTYEQYF	TGTGCCACCAGTGCAATGGGGACTAGCGGGACCTACGAGCAGTACTTC
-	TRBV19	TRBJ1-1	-	CASSFAGVNTEAFF	TGTGCCAGTAGTTTTGCGGGGGTGAACACTGAAGCTTTCTTT
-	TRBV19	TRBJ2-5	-	CASSIGVSQETQYF	TGTGCCAGTAGTATTGGAGTTTCGCAAGAGACCCAGTACTTC
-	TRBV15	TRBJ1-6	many	CATSRRGVNSPLHF	TGTGCCACCAGCAGACGTGGGGTTAATTCACCCCTCCACTTT
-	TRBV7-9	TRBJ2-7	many	CASSKIGTEQYF	TGTGCCAGCAGCAAAATAGGGACCGAGCAGTACTTC
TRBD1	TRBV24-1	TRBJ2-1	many	CATSDRSPGQGYNEQFF	TGTGCCACCAGTGATCGCTCCCCGGGACAGGGGTACAATGAGCAGTTCTTC
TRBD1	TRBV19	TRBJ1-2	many	CASTPGPGQDYGYTF	TGTGCCAGTACCCCAGGCCCGGGACAGGACTATGGCTACACCTTC
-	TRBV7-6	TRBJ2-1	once	CASSVGGGGPYNEQFF	TGTGCCAGCAGCGTAGGGGGCGGGGGCCCGTACAATGAGCAGTTCTTC
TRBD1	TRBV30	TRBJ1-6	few	CAWVTGTGYNSPLHF	TGTGCCTGGGTCACCGGGACAGGCTATAATTCACCCCTCCACTTT
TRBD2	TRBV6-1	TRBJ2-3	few	CASRTRGTSGSTDTQYF	TGTGCCAGCAGGACCAGGGGGACTAGCGGGAGTACAGATACGCAGTATTTT
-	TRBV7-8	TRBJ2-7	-	CASSPWTAEQYF	TGTGCCAGCAGCCCGTGGACAGCCGAGCAGTACTTC
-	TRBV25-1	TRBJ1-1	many	CASTSRGGREAFF	TGTGCCAGCACATCGCGGGGGGGACGTGAAGCTTTCTTT
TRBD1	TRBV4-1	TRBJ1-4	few	CASSLKQGANEKLFF	TGCGCCAGCAGCCTTAAACAGGGGGCTAATGAAAAACTGTTTTTT
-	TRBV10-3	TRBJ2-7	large	CAISPLSGQSSYEQYF	TGTGCCATCTCACCATTATCAGGCCAAAGCTCCTACGAGCAGTACTTC
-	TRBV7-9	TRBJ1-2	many	CASSLAGKGGYGYTF	TGTGCCAGCAGCTTAGCAGGGAAGGGGGGCTATGGCTACACCTTC
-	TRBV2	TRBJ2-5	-	CASSEWPSGETQYF	TGTGCCAGCAGTGAATGGCCCAGTGGAGAGACCCAGTACTTC
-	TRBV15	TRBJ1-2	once	CATSRDAYGYTF	TGTGCCACCAGCCGGGACGCCTATGGCTACACCTTC